Following are 25 T cell receptor beta chains from one sample sequenced in a study of blood T cells in healthy people across ages. A second PCR of about 6 to 12 cycles used a sample-barcoded 5' primer and a J-beta primer mix. TCRdb ran MiXCR on the 5' RACE reads and lists one entry per CDR3 protein. The profile shows about 1.1 million distinct CDR3 sequences, under 40% of them singletons. Specimen: blood. These receptors were taken from a man aged 18 to 29 in good health.

The chain joins TRBV7-9 to TRBJ1-2; 7 bases are a match to TRBD1. Germline CDR1 is SEHNR and CDR2 is FQNEAQ (reference sequence). This CDR3 is built from 16 residues. Germline trimming cut 2 bases from V and 3 bases from J; bases unmatched to any gene: 9. CDR3 protein: CASSLSGQAAHYGYTF. DNA for the CDR3: TGTGCCAGCAGCTTATCAGGACAGGCCGCCCACTATGGCTACACCTTC.

This clonotype was seen a single time. V usage is TRBV5-6 and J usage is TRBJ2-1; no reliable D call. The V gene's germline CDR1 is SGHDT and CDR2 YYEEEE. The CDR3 has 14 residues. Deletions cut 0 bases from V and 4 bases from J, with 8 bases between. The CDR3 reads CASSLDNRYNEQFF. The CDR3, as DNA: TGTGCCAGCAGCTTGGATAACAGATACAATGAGCAGTTCTTC.

The genes are TRBV20-1 and TRBJ2-1; D not certain. The CDR3 consists of 15 residues. Germline V gene sequence: CDR1 DFQATT, CDR2 SNEGSKA (reference sequence). Between the trimmed V and J ends, which lost 5 bases and 9 bases, there was a span of 23 bases. This CDR3 is CSALRQGGRPGEQFF. In DNA form, the CDR3 reads TGCAGTGCTCTCAGACAAGGCGGACGCCCCGGTGAGCAGTTCTTC.

As regards this clonotype: A junction end diverges from the germline sequence, so it may reflect a read error. As DNA, the CDR3 is TGCAGTGCCACCAATCCCAAAGGATCAGAGACGCAGTATTTT. It encodes CSATNPKGSETQYF. The chain is built from TRBV20-1 and TRBJ2-3, with D hard to call. CDR1 is DFQATT and CDR2 is SNEGSKA in the germline V gene (reference sequence). The CDR3 loop spans 14 amino acids.

This clonotype was seen a few times. V usage is TRBV9 and J usage is TRBJ1-2; TRBD1 agrees at 8 bases. V was clipped by 2 bases and J by 1 base; unmatched bases: 10. This CDR3 spans 17 amino acids. Germline V gene lookup returns CDR1 SGDLS and CDR2 YYNGEE. The chain's CDR3 is CASSVGTGSGDNYGYTF. CDR3 coding DNA: TGTGCCAGCAGCGTTGGGACAGGCTCAGGCGATAACTATGGCTACACCTTC.

Only a few counts were recorded for this clonotype. The chain couples TRBV12-3 or TRBV12-4 to TRBJ1-2, with D maybe TRBD1 (5 bases). The CDR3 has 15 amino acids. Trimming removed 4 bases at V and 0 bases at J, with 12 bases between. CDR3 residues: CASSSIPGPNYGYTF. As DNA, the CDR3 is TGTGCCAGCAGTTCAATACCGGGACCTAACTATGGCTACACCTTC.

In its sample, this clonotype was seen a few times. The chain combines TRBV5-1 with TRBJ2-7; the D is unclear. CDR1 is SGHRS, CDR2 YFSETQ, per germline. The CDR3 totals 15 residues. Trimming shortened V by 4 bases and J by 7 bases, and 21 bases separated the two germline ends. The CDR3: CASSNRGTKGDEQYF. The CDR3 nucleotides are TGCGCCAGCAGCAACCGCGGTACGAAGGGCGATGAGCAGTACTTC.

J is TRBJ2-7 and V is TRBV27; 14 nucleotides match TRBD2. V dropped 5 bases and J dropped 2; count of bases not matched to a gene: 5. This CDR3 has 16 residues. The germline V gene has CDR1 MNHEY and CDR2 SMNVEV (reference sequence). CDR3 protein: CASSPLTSGGAYEQYF. CDR3 coding DNA: TGTGCCAGCAGTCCACTGACTAGCGGGGGGGCCTACGAGCAGTACTTC.

The chain recombines TRBV7-9 with TRBJ2-5; no clear D. This CDR3 is built from 15 residues. Germline CDR1 is SEHNR and CDR2 is FQNEAQ (reference sequence). V lost 4 bases and J 1 base, leaving 13 bases between the germline ends. The CDR3: CASSSGPLRQETQYF. The CDR3 coding sequence is TGTGCCAGCAGCTCCGGACCTCTTCGCCAAGAGACCCAGTACTTC.

The V and J genes are TRBV12-3 or TRBV12-4 and TRBJ1-1; D unresolved. V was clipped by 3 bases and J by 6 bases, with 14 bases between them. CDR3 length: 14 amino acids. The CDR3 region is CASSFNGRAAEAFF. The CDR3 region has the DNA TGTGCCAGCAGTTTTAATGGTAGGGCCGCTGAAGCTTTCTTT.

This clonotype was seen at least ten times. The chain links TRBV4-2 to TRBJ1-1, with D perhaps TRBD1 (5 bases). The V and J ends lost 4 bases and 4 bases respectively, with 10 bases between them. CDR1 is LGHNA, CDR2 YNFKEQ, per germline. This CDR3 spans 13 amino acids. CDR3 sequence reads: CASSPRQFTEAFF. CDR3 DNA: TGTGCCAGCAGCCCGAGACAGTTCACTGAAGCTTTCTTT.

V is TRBV20-1 and J is TRBJ2-3, with 12 nucleotides matching TRBD2. CDR1 and CDR2 from the germline V gene are DFQATT and SNEGSKA (reference sequence). V lost 3 bases and J lost 5; bases outside the gene matches: 6. This CDR3 has 15 residues. The CDR3: CSASPSGGARDTQYF. As DNA, the CDR3 is TGCAGTGCTAGTCCTAGCGGGGGGGCCAGAGATACGCAGTATTTT.

J is TRBJ2-1 and V is TRBV20-1, with 9 bases that match TRBD1. There are 14 residues in the CDR3. With V trimmed by 5 bases and J by 7 bases, 9 bases remained unmatched. Germline V gene data show CDR1 as DFQATT and CDR2 as SNEGSKA (reference sequence). CDR3 bases: TGCAGTGCTCTCCGGGACAGGGTATTGAATGAGCAGTTCTTC. This encodes CSALRDRVLNEQFF.

The rearrangement joins TRBV29-1 to TRBJ2-3, with TRBD1 matching 10 bases. V lost 5 bases and J lost 5; bases outside the gene matches: 4. Germline CDR1 SQVTM, CDR2 ANQGSEA. The length of the CDR3 is 13 residues. CDR3 in DNA: TGCAGCGTTAGACAGGGGGCGGGAGATACGCAGTATTTT. This sequence encodes CSVRQGAGDTQYF.

The gene calls are TRBV7-9 and TRBJ1-1; no definite D call. CDR1 and CDR2 from the germline V gene are SEHNR and FQNEAQ (reference sequence). The CDR3 length is 12 residues. V was trimmed by 4 bases and J by 6 bases, leaving 9 bases between them. The chain's CDR3 is CASSSHTPEAFF. DNA of the CDR3: TGTGCCAGCAGCTCCCATACACCTGAAGCTTTCTTT.

The chain employs TRBV28 and TRBJ1-2; no clear D gene. Between the trimmed V and J ends, which lost 2 bases and 4 bases, there was a span of 20 bases. Germline-derived CDR1 and CDR2 are MDHEN and SYDVKM. The CDR3 spans 17 residues. CDR3 nucleotide sequence: TGTGCCAGCAGTTTAGTAGGTGATACAGCAATCGGCTATGGCTACACCTTC. Amino acid sequence: CASSLVGDTAIGYGYTF.

In its sample, this clonotype was seen a few times. The genes are TRBV24-1 and TRBJ1-2; unclear D gene. From germline, CDR1 is KGHDR and CDR2 SFDVKD. This CDR3 has 15 amino acids. Trimming took 7 bases from V and 7 from J, leaving 21 bases between them. The CDR3 loop is CATSDRGDLISGYTF. In DNA, the CDR3 is TGTGCCACCAGCGACCGCGGGGATCTGATCTCTGGCTACACCTTC.

This clonotype has ten or more counts. This chain links TRBV20-1 with TRBJ2-1, with 16 positions matching TRBD2. The CDR3 length is 17 residues. Germline CDR1 reads DFQATT; CDR2 reads SNEGSKA (reference sequence). V shed 2 bases, J shed 7 bases, and the junction held 8 bases outside the gene matches. CDR3 protein: CSARRLGLAGGRNEQFF. The CDR3 DNA reads TGCAGTGCTAGAAGGTTGGGACTAGCGGGGGGGCGGAATGAGCAGTTCTTC.

This clonotype came up many times. The chain uses TRBV5-1 and TRBJ2-3; 11 positions agree with TRBD2. Germline V CDR1 and CDR2: SGHRS, YFSETQ. CDR3 size: 16 residues. Losses at the gene ends were 4 bases for V and 2 bases for J; bases not matched to a gene: 6. CDR3 in amino acids: CASSPGTSGFTDTQYF. The CDR3 DNA sequence: TGCGCCAGCAGCCCCGGGACTAGCGGATTCACAGATACGCAGTATTTT.

This clonotype appeared many times. The V and J genes are TRBV9 and TRBJ2-3; D gene unclear. CDR3 length equals 14 residues. The ends were cut back, 6 bases at V and 0 bases at J, with 11 bases in the middle. From germline, CDR1 is SGDLS and CDR2 YYNGEE. The CDR3 sequence is CASTARGSTDTQYF. The DNA of the CDR3 is TGTGCCAGCACCGCCCGTGGAAGCACAGATACGCAGTATTTT.

The chain carries TRBV20-1 and TRBJ2-7; 10 nucleotides align to TRBD1. The CDR3 extends over 14 amino acids. Trimming at V came to 3 bases and at J to 1 base, leaving 3 bases not matched to a gene. CDR1 DFQATT and CDR2 SNEGSKA come from the germline V gene (reference sequence). In DNA, the CDR3 is TGCAGTGCTAGGGACAGGGGGTTTTCCTACGAGCAGTACTTC. It is translated as CSARDRGFSYEQYF.

This clonotype was recorded at least ten times. This sequence joins TRBV12-3 or TRBV12-4 and TRBJ2-3; D gene ambiguous. This CDR3 is 11 amino acids long. The V end was cut by 6 bases, the J end by 2 bases, with 3 bases between. The CDR3 DNA reads as TGTGCCAGCAGGACCACAGATACGCAGTATTTT. It encodes CASRTTDTQYF.

The chain couples TRBV12-5 to TRBJ2-5; D is uncertain. CDR1 is LGHNT, CDR2 FRNRAP, per germline. The CDR3 has 15 residues. The V gene lost 4 bases and the J gene lost 0 bases, with 12 bases spanning the gap. CDR3 DNA sequence: TGTGCTAGTGGTTGGGCGGTGGGCCACCAAGAGACCCAGTACTTC. This gives the protein CASGWAVGHQETQYF.

This clonotype has at least ten counts. The chain uses TRBV4-2 and TRBJ2-3; no reliable D call. Trimming removed 1 base from V and 1 base from J, with 18 bases in between. From germline, CDR1 is LGHNA and CDR2 YNFKEQ. The CDR3 runs 18 residues. The CDR3 protein is CASSQVRNLVDGTDTQYF. The CDR3 bases are TGTGCCAGCAGCCAAGTTAGAAACTTGGTGGACGGCACAGATACGCAGTATTTT.

This clonotype was found a few times. The V and J genes are TRBV2 and TRBJ2-2; no clear D. Germline V gene lookup returns CDR1 SNHLY and CDR2 FYNNEI. The ends were cut back, 8 bases at V and 2 bases at J, with 3 bases in the middle. CDR3 length equals 11 residues. The CDR3 spells CASHNTGELFF. DNA for the CDR3: TGTGCCAGCCATAACACCGGGGAGCTGTTTTTT.